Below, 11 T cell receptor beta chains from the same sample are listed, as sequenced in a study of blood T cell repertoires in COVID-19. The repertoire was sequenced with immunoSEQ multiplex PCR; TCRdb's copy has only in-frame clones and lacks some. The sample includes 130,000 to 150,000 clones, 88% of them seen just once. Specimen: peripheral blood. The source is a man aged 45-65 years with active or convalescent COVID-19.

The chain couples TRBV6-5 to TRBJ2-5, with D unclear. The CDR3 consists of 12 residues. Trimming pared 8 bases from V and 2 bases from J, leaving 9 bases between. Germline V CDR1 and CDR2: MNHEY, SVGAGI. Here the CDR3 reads CASLSTQETQYF. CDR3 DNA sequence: TGTGCCAGCCTGAGCACTCAAGAGACCCAGTACTTC.

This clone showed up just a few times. In DNA, the CDR3 is TGTGCCAGCGGGGCTAGCGGGTTCTCCTACAATGAGCAGTTCTTC. It specifies CASGASGFSYNEQFF. V and J are TRBV7-3 and TRBJ2-1; 8 bases fit TRBD2. This CDR3 spans 15 amino acids. The germline CDR1 and CDR2 sequences are SGHTA and FQGTGA. V shed 8 bases and J 0 bases; nucleotides not matched to a gene: 6.

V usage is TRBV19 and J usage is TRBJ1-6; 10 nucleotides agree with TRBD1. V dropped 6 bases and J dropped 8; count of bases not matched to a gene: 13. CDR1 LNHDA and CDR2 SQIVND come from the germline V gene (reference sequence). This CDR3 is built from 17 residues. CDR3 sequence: CASRRQGARGLDSPLHF. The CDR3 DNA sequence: TGTGCCAGTAGACGACAGGGGGCGCGAGGTCTCGATTCACCCCTCCACTTT.

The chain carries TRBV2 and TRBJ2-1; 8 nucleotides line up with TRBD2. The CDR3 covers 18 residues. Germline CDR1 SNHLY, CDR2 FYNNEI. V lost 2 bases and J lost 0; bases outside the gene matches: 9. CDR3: CASSEWVGRASSYNEQFF. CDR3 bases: TGTGCCAGCAGTGAATGGGTCGGGAGGGCAAGCTCCTACAATGAGCAGTTCTTC.

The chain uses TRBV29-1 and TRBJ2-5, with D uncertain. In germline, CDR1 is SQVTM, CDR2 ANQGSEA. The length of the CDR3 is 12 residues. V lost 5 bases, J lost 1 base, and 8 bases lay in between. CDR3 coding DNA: TGCAGCGTTCTGAGCGTCCAAGAGACCCAGTACTTC. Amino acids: CSVLSVQETQYF.

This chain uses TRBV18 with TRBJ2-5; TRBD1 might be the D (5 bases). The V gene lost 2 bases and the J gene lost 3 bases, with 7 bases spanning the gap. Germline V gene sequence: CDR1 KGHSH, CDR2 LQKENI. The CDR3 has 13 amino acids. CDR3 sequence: CASSPVREETQYF. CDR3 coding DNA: TGTGCCAGCTCACCAGTCAGGGAAGAGACCCAGTACTTC.

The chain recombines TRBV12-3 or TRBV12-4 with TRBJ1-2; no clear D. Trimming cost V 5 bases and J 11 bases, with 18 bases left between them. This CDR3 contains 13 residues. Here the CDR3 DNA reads TGTGCCAGCAGTCTCTCTAGTGTGAGGGCATACACCTTC. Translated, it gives CASSLSSVRAYTF.

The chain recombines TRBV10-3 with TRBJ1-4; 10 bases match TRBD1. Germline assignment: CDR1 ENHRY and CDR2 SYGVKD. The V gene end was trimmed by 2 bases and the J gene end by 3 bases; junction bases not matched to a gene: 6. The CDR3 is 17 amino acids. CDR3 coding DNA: TGTGCCATCAGTGAGCCGGGACAGGGGAGGTCTAATGAAAAACTGTTTTTT. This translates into CAISEPGQGRSNEKLFF.

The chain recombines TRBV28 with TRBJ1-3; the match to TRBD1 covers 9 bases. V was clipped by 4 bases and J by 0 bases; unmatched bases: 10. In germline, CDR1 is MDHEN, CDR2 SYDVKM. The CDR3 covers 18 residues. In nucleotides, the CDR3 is TGTGCCAGCAGTTCAAAGACAGGGGGGATTTTCTCTGGAAACACCATATATTTT. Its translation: CASSSKTGGIFSGNTIYF.

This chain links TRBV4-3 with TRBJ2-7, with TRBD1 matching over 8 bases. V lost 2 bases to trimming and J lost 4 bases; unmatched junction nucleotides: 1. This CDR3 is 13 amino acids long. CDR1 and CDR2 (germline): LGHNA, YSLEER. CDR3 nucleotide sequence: TGCGCCAGCAGCCAATACAGGGGGTACGAGCAGTACTTC. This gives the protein CASSQYRGYEQYF.

The CDR3 reads CASSLTSGYSGNTIYF. The CDR3 region has the DNA TGTGCCAGCAGCTTAACATCGGGATACTCTGGAAACACCATATATTTT. The gene calls are TRBV7-2 and TRBJ1-3; D not resolved. V lost 2 bases to trimming and J lost 0 bases, with 11 bases between them. The CDR3 runs 16 residues. Germline CDR1 reads SGHTA; CDR2 reads FQGNSA.